This TCR beta chain was recovered during a study of cytomegalovirus exposure and HLA in healthy donors. This clone was seen a few times. What it binds is unknown. Researchers ran the PCR with 60 Vbeta and 13 Jbeta primers. Clones were sequenced by immunoSEQ multiplex PCR, and TCRdb holds only the in-frame ones, with some missing. The table includes 100,000 to 150,000 clones, more than 65% detected once. The CDR3 contains 11 residues. Germline values: CDR1 DFQATT, CDR2 SNEGSKA (reference sequence). Findings and limits, study-wide: Analyses of presence/absence relied on an assumption of roughly uniform sequencing depth across donors.

The chain links TRBV20-1 to TRBJ1-2; 10 bases map to TRBD1. The TCR sequence derives from a woman aged 60-70 years in good health and CMV-seropositive. What was sequenced was PBMCs. CDR3 sequence reads: CRGGTGDSYTF. The DNA of the CDR3 is TGCAGGGGCGGGACAGGGGACAGCTACACCTTC.